This T cell receptor (beta chain) was identified in a study of naive and memory T cell subsets. General study findings and limits: A few larger clonotypes appeared in naive repertoires, especially CD8, possibly memory cells re-expressing CD45RA.

The junction had 5 bases not matched to a gene; V was cut back by 4 bases and J by 0 bases. CDR1 is SGHDT, CDR2 YYEEEE, per germline. The CDR3 has 15 amino acids. The sample holds many counts of this clonotype. Antigen specificity is unknown. An equimolar mix of two oligonucleotides served as the beta constant-region primer for TRBC1 and TRBC2. Four rounds of PCR amplified the ligated cDNA using nested alpha and beta constant-region primers plus SP2. TCRdb itself ran the UMI-ligation and nested PCR reads through MiXCR, one entry per CDR3 protein. The sample has 98,000 or so distinct CDR3 sequences, about 10% seen once.

J is TRBJ2-3 and V is TRBV5-6; 7 positions agree with TRBD1. Sequences were obtained from naive CD4+ T cells from blood. This TCR came from a human donor in good health. The CDR3 sequence is CASSRTGTSTDTQYF. The CDR3 nucleotides are TGTGCCAGCAGCCGGACAGGAACTAGCACAGATACGCAGTATTTT.